The TCR beta chain under discussion was sequenced for a study of blood T cells in healthy people across ages. This clonotype showed up just a few times. Germline V gene sequence: CDR1 SGHAT, CDR2 FQNNGV. V dropped 0 bases and J dropped 4 bases, with 12 bases sitting between them. The CDR3 has 15 amino acids. It was with a sample-barcoded 5' primer and a J-beta primer mix that a second PCR of about 6 to 12 cycles was run. TCRdb re-called the 5' RACE reads with MiXCR, one entry per CDR3 protein. The table records some 730,000 distinct CDR3 sequences, 22% of them present only once. This chain links TRBV11-2 with TRBJ1-1, with D unclear. Sample: blood. The receptor was derived from a man between 65 and 85 years old in good health. The CDR3: CASSLEGRVSTEAFF. The CDR3 DNA follows: TGTGCCAGCAGCTTAGAAGGGAGAGTGAGCACTGAAGCTTTCTTT.